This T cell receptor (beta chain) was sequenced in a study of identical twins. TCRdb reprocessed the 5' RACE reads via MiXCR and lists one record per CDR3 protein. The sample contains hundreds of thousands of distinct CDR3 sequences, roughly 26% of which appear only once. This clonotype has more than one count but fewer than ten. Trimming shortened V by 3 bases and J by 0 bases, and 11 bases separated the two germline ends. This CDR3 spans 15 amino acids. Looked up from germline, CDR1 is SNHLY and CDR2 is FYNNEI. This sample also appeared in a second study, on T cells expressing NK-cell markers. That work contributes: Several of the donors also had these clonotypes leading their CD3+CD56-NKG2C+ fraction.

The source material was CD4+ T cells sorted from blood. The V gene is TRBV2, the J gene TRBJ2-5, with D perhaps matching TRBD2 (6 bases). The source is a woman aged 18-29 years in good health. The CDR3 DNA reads TGTGCCAGCAGTGAGTCGGGAGTGTACCAAGAGACCCAGTACTTC. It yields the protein CASSESGVYQETQYF.